This TCR beta chain was sequenced in a study of spatial heterogeneity in lung cancer. MiXCR, run by TCRdb on the 5' RACE reads, gives a single entry per CDR3 protein. Of some 6,000 distinct CDR3 sequences listed, 12% were seen once; the top ten hold approximately 15%. By its share, this clonotype is medium-sized. The time point is: sample taken at primary tumor resection. Researchers sequenced whole RNA taken from tumor, nontumor lung or frozen PBMC without sorting. Trimming cost V 6 bases and J 4 bases, with 15 bases left between them. The CDR3 runs to 14 residues. The sequencing here drew on normal lung tissue next to the tumor, taken at surgery. V usage is TRBV12-3 or TRBV12-4 and J usage is TRBJ1-2, with D possibly TRBD1 on 5 matching bases. This TCR was sampled from a male donor with early-stage non-small cell lung cancer. The CDR3 nucleotides read TGTGCCAGCAGCCTGGGGCAGGGCGGCTATGGCTACACCTTC. Translating gives CASSLGQGGYGYTF.